Presented here are 28 T cell receptor beta chains from one specimen sequenced in a study of untreated major depressive disorder. Produced via immunoSEQ multiplex PCR; TCRdb's table is partial and in-frame only. The profile shows tens of thousands of clones, about 93% of them singletons. Sequencing input: CD4+ T cells from PBMCs. The source is a man aged 25-45 years in good health.

In this sample, this clone turned up once. J is TRBJ2-1 and V is TRBV5-1; 13 bases agree with TRBD2. V dropped 0 bases and J dropped 2; count of bases not matched to a gene: 5. The CDR3 has 18 amino acids. Per the germline V gene, CDR1 is SGHRS and CDR2 is YFSETQ. CDR3: CASSLVPGTSGTYNEQFF. For the CDR3, the DNA is TGCGCCAGCAGCTTGGTTCCAGGGACTAGCGGGACCTACAATGAGCAGTTCTTC.

The genes are TRBV6-5 and TRBJ1-5; 7 bases agree with TRBD1. The germline V gene encodes CDR1 MNHEY and CDR2 SVGAGI. Germline trimming cut 2 bases from V and 7 bases from J; bases unmatched to any gene: 8. The CDR3 has 15 residues. The CDR3 loop is CASSYRGGAGQPQHF. CDR3 bases: TGTGCCAGCAGTTACAGAGGGGGCGCGGGGCAGCCCCAGCATTTT.

This chain joins TRBV7-2 and TRBJ1-2; 8 bases line up with TRBD1. This CDR3 comprises 13 residues. Trimming took 5 bases from V and 3 from J; bases not matched to a gene: 2. Germline V CDR1 and CDR2: SGHTA, FQGNSA. CDR3 in amino acids: CASSPTGDYGYTF. In DNA form, the CDR3 reads TGTGCCAGCAGCCCGACAGGGGACTATGGCTACACCTTC.

The chain has TRBV5-4 and TRBJ2-2; 15 nucleotides align to TRBD2. CDR3 length: 16 amino acids. V lost 4 bases, J lost 5 bases, and 3 bases stayed unmatched. CDR1 is SGHNT, CDR2 YYREEE, per germline (reference sequence). The CDR3 is CASSPGLAGGTGELFF. In nucleotides, the CDR3 is TGTGCCAGCAGCCCGGGACTAGCGGGAGGTACCGGGGAGCTGTTTTTT.

This sequence joins TRBV6-1 and TRBJ2-5, with D possibly matching TRBD1 (5 bases). Looked up from germline, CDR1 is MNHNS and CDR2 is SASEGT. The V end lost 7 bases, the J end lost 7 bases, and 16 bases lay between the germline ends. The CDR3 has 13 amino acids. CDR3 loop: CASTPGPGRTQYF. As DNA, the CDR3 is TGTGCCAGCACCCCTGGGCCAGGGCGGACCCAGTACTTC.

This clone was recorded once. The J gene is TRBJ1-1, the V gene TRBV5-1; 9 bases agree with TRBD1. V was clipped by 1 base and J by 11 bases; unmatched bases: 9. The germline V gene encodes CDR1 SGHRS and CDR2 YFSETQ. This CDR3 contains 14 residues. CDR3 DNA: TGCGCCAGCAGCTTGACAGGGGGCGCACCGAGCGCTTTCTTT. Translation: CASSLTGGAPSAFF.

V and J are TRBV6-5 and TRBJ1-2; 11 bases are a match to TRBD1. The CDR3 consists of 14 residues. V shed 8 bases and J 4 bases; nucleotides not matched to a gene: 6. The V gene's germline CDR1 is MNHEY and CDR2 SVGAGI. In DNA, the CDR3 is TGTGCCAGCGGTGGGGACAGGGGGTTCTATGGCTACACCTTC. Residues: CASGGDRGFYGYTF.

The CDR3 region is CSVSVTGGIQPQHF. The DNA for the CDR3 is TGCAGCGTATCAGTGACAGGGGGCATTCAGCCCCAGCATTTT. The gene calls are TRBV29-1 and TRBJ1-5; the match to TRBD1 covers 10 bases. V lost 6 bases, J lost 6 bases, and 8 bases stayed unmatched. The CDR3 totals 14 residues. Germline CDR1 reads SQVTM; CDR2 reads ANQGSEA.

J is TRBJ2-7 and V is TRBV6-5; D ambiguous. The CDR3 spans 14 residues. Trimming removed 8 bases from V and 0 bases from J, with 14 bases in between. CDR1 is MNHEY and CDR2 is SVGAGI in the germline V gene. The DNA of the CDR3 is TGTGCCAGCTCACAGTACCAAGACTCCTACGAGCAGTACTTC. It yields the protein CASSQYQDSYEQYF.

CDR3 coding DNA: TGTGCCAGCAGTAGGAGAGCGGGAGGGCACTACGAGCAGTACTTC. This sequence encodes CASSRRAGGHYEQYF. The chain recombines TRBV5-4 with TRBJ2-7; 10 bases match TRBD2. From germline, CDR1 is SGHNT and CDR2 YYREEE (reference sequence). After removal of 5 bases from V and 3 bases from J, the junction contained 8 bases not matched to a gene. The length of the CDR3 is 15 residues.

V and J are TRBV7-2 and TRBJ2-7; D is undetermined. Germline CDR1 reads SGHTA; CDR2 reads FQGNSA. The ends were cut back, 5 bases at V and 0 bases at J, with 17 bases in the middle. The CDR3 sequence is 16 residues long. For the CDR3, the DNA is TGTGCCAGCAGCCCCCCCCTGCGGCCCGTCTCCTACGAGCAGTACTTC. It encodes CASSPPLRPVSYEQYF.

The chain recombines TRBV5-1 with TRBJ1-2; the D gene is possibly TRBD1 (5 bases). CDR1 is SGHRS and CDR2 is YFSETQ in the germline V gene. CDR3 length: 14 amino acids. The V end was cut by 4 bases, the J end by 4 bases, with 14 bases between. CDR3 in amino acids: CASSPDGAGYGYTF. The DNA for the CDR3 is TGCGCCAGCAGCCCGGACGGGGCAGGCTATGGCTACACCTTC.

The rearrangement links TRBV5-1 to TRBJ2-7; 10 bases are a match to TRBD2. Looked up from germline, CDR1 is SGHRS and CDR2 is YFSETQ. There are 14 residues in the CDR3. J was trimmed by 5 bases and V by 4 bases; bases with no gene match: 6. The CDR3 DNA reads TGCGCCAGCAGCCTGGGGACTAGCGTCCACGAGCAGTACTTC. This encodes CASSLGTSVHEQYF.

V usage is TRBV11-3 and J usage is TRBJ2-1; unclear D gene. The V and J ends lost 5 bases and 0 bases respectively, with 8 bases between them. The CDR3 totals 14 residues. CDR1 SGHNT and CDR2 YENEEA come from the germline V gene. The CDR3, as DNA: TGTGCCAGCAGCCCCTTCGGCTCCTACAATGAGCAGTTCTTC. Translated: CASSPFGSYNEQFF.

The chain is built from TRBV6-5 and TRBJ2-2; no firm D call. Germline CDR1 reads MNHEY; CDR2 reads SVGAGI. V was pared by 4 bases and J by 4 bases, with 10 bases between. The CDR3 is 14 residues long. CDR3 sequence reads: CASSLMVSTGELFF. In nucleotides, the CDR3 is TGTGCCAGCAGTTTGATGGTGAGCACCGGGGAGCTGTTTTTT.

This chain links TRBV6-5 with TRBJ2-7, with D tentatively TRBD2 (6 bases). V was shortened by 4 bases and J by 2 bases, with 9 bases between the two germline ends. Germline V gives CDR1 MNHEY, CDR2 SVGAGI. CDR3 length: 13 residues. In nucleotides, the CDR3 is TGTGCCAGCAGTTCTCCGGGGGCCTACGAGCAGTACTTC. The encoded protein is CASSSPGAYEQYF.

The chain recombines TRBV29-1 with TRBJ1-4; 9 bases map to TRBD1. CDR1 is SQVTM, CDR2 ANQGSEA, per germline. This CDR3 has 13 amino acids. The V gene end was trimmed by 7 bases and the J gene end by 5 bases; junction bases not matched to a gene: 5. CDR3 in amino acids: CSGFGTGNEKLFF. CDR3 DNA: TGCAGCGGGTTTGGGACAGGGAATGAAAAACTGTTTTTT. Complete variable domain (other parts from reference TRBV29-1 and TRBJ1-4): SAVISQKPSRDICQRGTSLTIQCQVDSQVTMMFWYRQQPGQSLTLIATANQGSEATYESGFVIDKFPISRPNLTFSTLTVSNMSPEDSSIYLCSGFGTGNEKLFFGSGTQLSVL.

The CDR3 loop is CASSAVQETQYF. The CDR3 DNA reads TGTGCCAGCAGCGCGGTTCAGGAGACCCAGTACTTC. J is TRBJ2-5 and V is TRBV9; D remains unclear. The V end lost 3 bases, the J end lost 5 bases, and 8 bases lay between the germline ends. Germline CDR1 SGDLS, CDR2 YYNGEE. CDR3 length: 12 amino acids.

The chain links TRBV2 to TRBJ2-2; TRBD2 is a possible D gene (5 bases). The CDR3 extends over 14 amino acids. Trimming shortened V by 8 bases and J by 3 bases, and 13 bases separated the two germline ends. The germline CDR1 and CDR2 sequences are SNHLY and FYNNEI. The CDR3 is CASGLKSHTGELFF. The CDR3 coding sequence is TGTGCCAGCGGACTCAAATCCCACACCGGGGAGCTGTTTTTT.

This chain uses TRBV5-6 with TRBJ2-5, with D perhaps TRBD2 (6 bases). Looked up from germline, CDR1 is SGHDT and CDR2 is YYEEEE. Trimming removed 2 bases at V and 5 bases at J, with 13 bases between. This CDR3 comprises 14 residues. This CDR3 reads CASSFSGGGETQYF. Written as DNA, the CDR3 is TGTGCCAGCAGCTTTAGCGGAGGAGGGGAGACCCAGTACTTC. The full variable domain, completed using reference TRBV5-6 and TRBJ2-5, is DAGVTQSPTHLIKTRGQQVTLRCSPKSGHDTVSWYQQALGQGPQFIFQYYEEEERQRGNFPDRFSGHQFPNYSSELNVNALLLGDSALYLCASSFSGGGETQYFGPGTRLLVL.

This chain connects TRBV2 to TRBJ1-1, with unresolved D. V lost 5 bases and J lost 0, with 4 bases in between. Germline V lookup: CDR1 SNHLY, CDR2 FYNNEI. This CDR3 has 12 residues. In DNA, the CDR3 is TGTGCCAGCAGTTTCATGAACACTGAAGCTTTCTTT. Its translation: CASSFMNTEAFF.

This clone was observed a single time. The chain has TRBV12-5 and TRBJ2-3; TRBD1 aligns across 8 bases. Germline assignment: CDR1 LGHNT and CDR2 FRNRAP. This CDR3 is built from 13 residues. Trimming removed 5 bases from V and 9 bases from J; junction bases left unmatched: 7. The CDR3 DNA sequence: TGTGCTAGTGGTGTACGACAGGGGACGACGCAGTATTTT. Its protein is CASGVRQGTTQYF.

This sequence joins TRBV5-1 and TRBJ2-7, with 7 positions matching TRBD1. Germline V CDR1 and CDR2: SGHRS, YFSETQ. The CDR3 consists of 15 residues. With 0 bases clipped from V and 0 bases from J, the junction kept 3 bases outside the gene matches. The CDR3 nucleotides are TGCGCCAGCAGCTTGGGGGACAGTAACTCCTACGAGCAGTACTTC. Protein product: CASSLGDSNSYEQYF. The full variable domain, its missing parts supplied by reference TRBV5-1 and TRBJ2-7, is KAGVTQTPRYLIKTRGQQVTLSCSPISGHRSVSWYQQTPGQGLQFLFEYFSETQRNKGNFPGRFSGRQFSNSRSEMNVSTLELGDSALYLCASSLGDSNSYEQYFGPGTRLTVT.

The chain links TRBV29-1 to TRBJ2-1, with 8 bases identical to TRBD2. CDR1 SQVTM and CDR2 ANQGSEA come from the germline V gene. The V segment lost 7 bases and the J segment 7 bases; nucleotides outside the gene matches: 12. This CDR3 comprises 14 residues. CDR3 in amino acids: CSAASGPVKNEQFF. CDR3 nucleotides: TGCAGCGCGGCTAGCGGGCCGGTTAAGAATGAGCAGTTCTTC.

V and J are TRBV19 and TRBJ1-4, with D uncertain. Trimming removed 6 bases at V and 4 bases at J, with 12 bases between. There are 14 residues in the CDR3. Germline assignment: CDR1 LNHDA and CDR2 SQIVND (reference sequence). The CDR3 sequence: CASSIGFLNEKLFF. Here the CDR3 DNA reads TGTGCCAGTAGCATTGGCTTTCTTAATGAAAAACTGTTTTTT.

Here the CDR3 reads CASSFSGTGYNEQFF. The CDR3 nucleotides read TGTGCCAGCAGCTTTAGTGGGACAGGATACAATGAGCAGTTCTTC. This chain joins TRBV7-2 and TRBJ2-1, with TRBD1 identical over 8 bases. The CDR3 totals 15 residues. Germline assignment: CDR1 SGHTA and CDR2 FQGNSA. V shed 3 bases, J shed 4 bases, and the junction held 5 bases outside the gene matches.

The chain joins TRBV19 to TRBJ2-7; 11 nucleotides align to TRBD2. With V trimmed by 6 bases and J by 3 bases, 1 base remained unmatched. Germline values: CDR1 LNHDA, CDR2 SQIVND (reference sequence). The length of the CDR3 is 13 residues. CDR3 sequence: CASRGTSGYEQYF. The CDR3, as DNA: TGTGCCAGTAGAGGGACTAGCGGCTACGAGCAGTACTTC.

J is TRBJ2-7 and V is TRBV6-1; 7 bases are a match to TRBD2. Germline loops: CDR1 MNHNS, CDR2 SASEGT. After removal of 7 bases from V and 7 bases from J, the junction contained 4 bases not matched to a gene. This CDR3 is built from 11 residues. The CDR3 coding sequence is TGTGCCAGCAACATGGGGGGGGAGCAGTACTTC. Translated: CASNMGGEQYF.